The sequence of this T cell receptor beta chain was determined in a study of blood T cells in healthy people across ages (dated by TCRdb to about 2015). For the wider study: In model experiments, template switching captured roughly one uniquely barcoded TCR beta cDNA molecule for every two T cells. To track age-related changes in TCR beta repertoire diversity, the study relied on deep sequencing normalized with unique cDNA molecular identifiers. Four age groups were formed from the donors: young (average about 15 years), middle-aged (approximately 40), aged (about 62) and long-lived (around 80). For two donors (one aged 18 to 30 and one aged 80 or older), the study analyzed two additional independent replicas of 1 million unique cDNA reads from the same blood draw.

CDR1 and CDR2 are read off the germline V gene (reference sequence) as LNHDA and SQIVND. The CDR3 has 15 amino acids, counting the end cysteine and phenylalanine. Only the CDR3 region is kept as DNA, spanning 45 bases read in frame from base 1. Deletion took 4 bases off V and 4 bases off J, with a span of 14 bases between the germline ends. Donors were a few dozen systemically healthy Caucasian individuals from Russia aged roughly 6 to 100 years. Each donor gave around 9.5 milliliters of peripheral blood, collected into EDTA-treated Vacutainer tubes. Ficoll-Paque density-gradient centrifugation was used to isolate PBMCs, with at least 7 million per sample. Total RNA was extracted from PBMCs with Trizol reagent, with at least 6 micrograms obtained per sample. For every donor, flow cytometry on a PBMC aliquot measured the percentage of naive CD45RAhigh/CD27high T cells. With respect to this clonotype: It lacks a known antigen. Nothing much larger sits one base from this clone, and base qualities are not available.

Receptor libraries were prepared by 5' RACE. The instrument given in TCRdb is Illumina HiSeq 2500. A second roughly 6 to 11 cycle PCR used a sample-barcoded 5' primer and a J-beta primer mix. Each TCR beta cDNA molecule received a unique molecular identifier from a template-switch 5' adaptor carrying 12 random nucleotides. At least 2.5 million CDR3-containing paired-end reads were obtained from each sample. The Mint cDNA synthesis kit, primed by a TRBC-specific oligonucleotide, was used to synthesize first-strand cDNA from all RNA. After uracil-DNA glycosylase treatment, a first 18-cycle PCR used universal primers M1SS and BC2_uni_R on all cDNA. Per the authors' processing: Each sample was normalized by randomly selecting 1 million high-quality reads, each carrying a distinct molecular identifier. Instead of being binned into consensus sequences, reads that shared molecular identifiers were thrown out. MiTCR, with a Q25 quality threshold and the strictest error-elimination algorithm, was used for CDR3 identification, clonotype clustering and error correction. A nonparametric unseen species model with Euler transformation was used to estimate lower-bound total TCR beta diversity. TCRdb passed the public sequencing reads through fastp at Q25 and MiXCR, retaining productive beta sequences. Rows are unified per CDR3 protein, each entry keeping the most common DNA and genes. The V and J calls shown here were made by TCRdb, not taken from the authors' results. The sample table contains 800,000 or so distinct CDR3 sequences; only one count was recorded for just under 25% of them. The top ten clonotypes cover 3% to 4% of the sample.

Overall results and qualifications from the work: Compared with the aged group, the long-lived group had more naive CD4+ T cells, fewer expanded clones and increased TCR diversity, a pattern suggesting age selection. The CMV infection status of donors was not known, potentially confounding age-related changes in expanded clonotypes. Estimates of total diversity based on one million sequenced T cells were regarded as lower bounds and as underestimates. Because profiling used bulk unsorted PBMCs, naive and antigen-experienced compartments could not be compared conclusively. Observed TCR beta diversity per million T cells fell roughly linearly with age, and a significant reduction was already apparent by age around 44. A strong correlation was found between observed TCR beta diversity and the percentage of naive T cells measured by flow cytometry.

The sample also formed part of further work on T cells of mothers and their children. The second source states: The donors were nine systemically healthy Caucasian individuals, made up of three mothers and their six children. cDNA synthesis used all of the extracted RNA, with roughly 1.6 ug of RNA in each 15 ul reaction. In the second PCR, the M1S primer added sample barcodes and 2-4 random nucleotides. More than 8.5 million TCR beta CDR3 reads were obtained from each mother, and some 3.2 million reads were obtained from each child. Thymic selection shapes the output of TCR recombination in a similar way in related and unrelated pairs, and inherited differences have a minor effect. Normalized repertoire overlap in related mother-child pairs was always slightly higher than in unrelated mother-child pairs, but the difference was never significant. Persistent microchimeric T cell clones were not detected, at a sensitivity of about 99 clones per million clonotypes. The study used deep NGS to compare TCR beta repertoires of mothers and children, seeking features distinguishing related mother-child pairs from unrelated individuals. On average, the children were roughly 12 +/- 4 years old, while the mothers were around 42 +/- 4 years old. After adapter ligation with NEBNext reagents, the libraries were sequenced on Illumina HiSeq 2000 with 100+100 nt paired-end reads. To prevent cross-contamination, the mother and child libraries were prepared a month apart and were sequenced in separate runs. Each donor had between about 450,000 and 2,300,000 distinct TCR beta clonotypes identified. Naive TCR beta clonotypes were estimated from low-frequency clonotypes matched to each donor's FACS-determined naive share, without sorting.

The rearranged chain carries TRBV19 and TRBJ1-5; TRBD1 is a possible D gene, resting on 6 matching bases. Sequenced input: blood. This clonotype was obtained from a boy between 10 and 17 years old in good health. The DNA is as follows: TGTGCCAGTAGTAGGCAGTCAGGGGCAAATCAGCCCCAGCATTTT. This translates into CASSRQSGANQPQHF.